Described below is a single TCR beta chain sequence and its context. CDR3 length: 11 residues. Germline CDR1 MDHEN, CDR2 SYDVKM. V lost 3 bases and J 5 bases, leaving 4 bases between the germline ends. The data were produced by immunoSEQ multiplex PCR, yet TCRdb's version contains in-frame clones alone and is incomplete. Among tens of thousands of clones, roughly 86% were seen once, and the ten largest hold approximately 40%. The data are from a study of control samples from healthy donors and cancer patients. This TCR was recovered from a man in his fifties with head and neck cancer. Material: PBMCs. V usage is TRBV28 and J usage is TRBJ2-5; D uncertain. The CDR3 sequence: CASSFEETQYF. Written as DNA, the CDR3 is TGTGCCAGCAGTTTTGAGGAGACCCAGTACTTC.